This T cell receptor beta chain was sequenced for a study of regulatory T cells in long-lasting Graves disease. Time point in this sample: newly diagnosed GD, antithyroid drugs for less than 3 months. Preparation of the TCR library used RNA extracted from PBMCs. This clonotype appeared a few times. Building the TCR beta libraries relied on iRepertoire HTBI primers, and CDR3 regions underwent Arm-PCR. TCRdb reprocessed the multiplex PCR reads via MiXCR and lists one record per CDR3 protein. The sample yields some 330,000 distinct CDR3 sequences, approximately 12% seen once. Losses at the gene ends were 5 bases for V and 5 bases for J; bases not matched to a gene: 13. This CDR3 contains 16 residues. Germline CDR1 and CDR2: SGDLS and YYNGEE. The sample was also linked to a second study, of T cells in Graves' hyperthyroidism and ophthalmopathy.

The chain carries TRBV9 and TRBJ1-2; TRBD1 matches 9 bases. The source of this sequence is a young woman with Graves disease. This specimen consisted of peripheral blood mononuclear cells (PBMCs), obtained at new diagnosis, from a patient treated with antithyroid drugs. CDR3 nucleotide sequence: TGTGCCAGCAGTGAAATAACCGGGACAGGGTCATATGGCTACACCTTC. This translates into CASSEITGTGSYGYTF.